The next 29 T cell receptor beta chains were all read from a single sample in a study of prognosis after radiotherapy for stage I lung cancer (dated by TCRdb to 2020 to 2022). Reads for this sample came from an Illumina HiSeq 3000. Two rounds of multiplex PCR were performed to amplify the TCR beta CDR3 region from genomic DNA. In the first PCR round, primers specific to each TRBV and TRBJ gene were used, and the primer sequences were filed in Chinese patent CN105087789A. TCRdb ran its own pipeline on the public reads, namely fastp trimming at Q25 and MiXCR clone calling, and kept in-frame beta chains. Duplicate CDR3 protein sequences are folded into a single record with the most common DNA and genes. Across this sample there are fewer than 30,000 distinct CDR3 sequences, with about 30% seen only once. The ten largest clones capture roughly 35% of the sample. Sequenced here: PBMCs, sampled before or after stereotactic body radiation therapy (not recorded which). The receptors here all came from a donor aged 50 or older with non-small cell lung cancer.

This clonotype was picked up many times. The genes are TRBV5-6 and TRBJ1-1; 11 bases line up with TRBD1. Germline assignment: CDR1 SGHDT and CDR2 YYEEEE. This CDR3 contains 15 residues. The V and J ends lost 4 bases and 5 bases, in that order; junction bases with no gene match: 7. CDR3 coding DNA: TGTGCCAGCAGCGGACAGGGGGCGATGAGGACTGAAGCTTTCTTT. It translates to CASSGQGAMRTEAFF.

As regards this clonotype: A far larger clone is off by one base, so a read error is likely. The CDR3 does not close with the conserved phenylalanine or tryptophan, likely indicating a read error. The CDR3 spells CASSEPTRSNSPLHL. The CDR3 bases are TGTGCCAGCAGTGAACCCACCAGATCAAATTCACCCCTCCACTTG. The rearrangement links TRBV6-4 to TRBJ1-6; D unclear. The length of the CDR3 is 15 residues. CDR1 and CDR2 (germline): MRHNA, SNTAGT. With 3 bases removed from V and 7 bases from J, the gap between germline ends came to 13 bases.

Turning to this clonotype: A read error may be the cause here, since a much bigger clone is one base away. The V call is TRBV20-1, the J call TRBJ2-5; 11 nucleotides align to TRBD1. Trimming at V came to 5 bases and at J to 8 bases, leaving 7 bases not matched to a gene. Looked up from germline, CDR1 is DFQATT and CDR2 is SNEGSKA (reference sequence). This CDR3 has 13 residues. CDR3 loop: CSAGDRGWDTQYF. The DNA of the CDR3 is TGCAGTGCTGGGGACAGGGGGTGGGATACCCAGTACTTC.

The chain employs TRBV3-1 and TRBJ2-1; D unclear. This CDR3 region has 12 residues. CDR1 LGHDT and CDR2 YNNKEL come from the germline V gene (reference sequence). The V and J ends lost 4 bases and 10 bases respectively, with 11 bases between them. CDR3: CASSLVSGEQFF. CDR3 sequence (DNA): TGTGCCAGCAGCCTCGTGTCCGGGGAGCAGTTCTTC.

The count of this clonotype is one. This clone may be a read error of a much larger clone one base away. The CDR3 loop reads CASRALAGDQGVTQYF. CDR3 DNA sequence: TGTGCCAGCAGGGCACTAGCGGGGGATCAGGGGGTGACCCAGTACTTC. V is TRBV6-2 or TRBV6-3 and J is TRBJ2-7; TRBD2 aligns across 11 bases. The J call may be mistaken, given a closer DNA end match to TRBJ2-5. The CDR3 spans 16 residues. Germline V gene data show CDR1 as MNHEY and CDR2 as SVGEGT.

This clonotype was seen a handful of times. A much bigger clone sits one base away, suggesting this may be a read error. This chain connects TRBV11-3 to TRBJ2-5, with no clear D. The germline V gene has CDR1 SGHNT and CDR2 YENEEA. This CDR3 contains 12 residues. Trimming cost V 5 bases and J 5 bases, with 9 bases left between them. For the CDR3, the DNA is TGTGCCAGCAGCCACCTTAGTGAGACCCAGTACTTC. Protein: CASSHLSETQYF.

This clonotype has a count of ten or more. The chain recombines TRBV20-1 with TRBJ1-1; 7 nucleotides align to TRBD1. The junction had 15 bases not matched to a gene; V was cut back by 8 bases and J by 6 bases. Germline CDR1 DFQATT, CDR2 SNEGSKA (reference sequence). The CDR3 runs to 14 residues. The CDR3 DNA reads TGCAGTTCTCATTCCGTTGGGACAGCGTCTGAAGCTTTCTTT. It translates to CSSHSVGTASEAFF.

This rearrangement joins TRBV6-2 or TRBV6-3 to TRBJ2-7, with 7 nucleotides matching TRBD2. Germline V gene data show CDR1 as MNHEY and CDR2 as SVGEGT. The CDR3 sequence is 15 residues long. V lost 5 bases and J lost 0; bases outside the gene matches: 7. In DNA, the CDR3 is TGTGCCAGCAGTGCGACTAGCTTGAGCTCCTACGAGCAGTACTTC. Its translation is CASSATSLSSYEQYF.

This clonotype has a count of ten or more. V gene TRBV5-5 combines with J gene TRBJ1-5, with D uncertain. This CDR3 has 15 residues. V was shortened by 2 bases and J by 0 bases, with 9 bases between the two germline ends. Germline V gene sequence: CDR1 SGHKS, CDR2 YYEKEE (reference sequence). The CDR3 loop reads CASSFDTYSNQPQHF. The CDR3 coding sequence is TGTGCCAGCAGCTTCGACACATATAGCAATCAGCCCCAGCATTTT.

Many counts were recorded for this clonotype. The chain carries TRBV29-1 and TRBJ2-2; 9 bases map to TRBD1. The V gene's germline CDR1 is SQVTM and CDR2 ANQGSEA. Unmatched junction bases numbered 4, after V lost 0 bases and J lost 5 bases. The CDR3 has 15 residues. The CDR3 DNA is TGCAGCGTTGAAGAGGTGGACAGGGGTACCGGGGAGCTGTTTTTT. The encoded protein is CSVEEVDRGTGELFF.

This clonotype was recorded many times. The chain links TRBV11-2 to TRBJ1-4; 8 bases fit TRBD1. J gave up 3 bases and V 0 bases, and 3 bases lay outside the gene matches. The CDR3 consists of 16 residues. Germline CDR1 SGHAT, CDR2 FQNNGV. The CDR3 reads CASSLDVGQANEKLFF. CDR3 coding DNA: TGTGCCAGCAGCTTAGACGTGGGACAGGCTAATGAAAAACTGTTTTTT.

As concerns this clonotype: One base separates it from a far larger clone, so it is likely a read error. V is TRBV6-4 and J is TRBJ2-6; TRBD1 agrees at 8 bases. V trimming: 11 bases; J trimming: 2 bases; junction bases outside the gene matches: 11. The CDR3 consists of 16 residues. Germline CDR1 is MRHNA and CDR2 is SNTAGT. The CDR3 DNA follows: TGTGCCCCTAAGCGGCAGGGGGCGACTGGGGCCAACGTCCTGACTTTC. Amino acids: CAPKRQGATGANVLTF.

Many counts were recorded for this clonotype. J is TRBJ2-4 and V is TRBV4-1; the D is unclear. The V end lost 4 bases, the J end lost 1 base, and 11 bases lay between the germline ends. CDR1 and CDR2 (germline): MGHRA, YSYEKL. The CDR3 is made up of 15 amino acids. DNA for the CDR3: TGCGCCAGCAGCCTCCCTTTTCGCGCCAAAAACATTCAGTACTTC. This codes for CASSLPFRAKNIQYF.

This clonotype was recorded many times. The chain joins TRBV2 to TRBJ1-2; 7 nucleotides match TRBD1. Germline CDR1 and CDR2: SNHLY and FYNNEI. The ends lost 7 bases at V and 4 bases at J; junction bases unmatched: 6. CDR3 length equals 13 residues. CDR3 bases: TGTGCCAGCATCAAGGGACAGTCCTATGGCTACACCTTC. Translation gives CASIKGQSYGYTF.

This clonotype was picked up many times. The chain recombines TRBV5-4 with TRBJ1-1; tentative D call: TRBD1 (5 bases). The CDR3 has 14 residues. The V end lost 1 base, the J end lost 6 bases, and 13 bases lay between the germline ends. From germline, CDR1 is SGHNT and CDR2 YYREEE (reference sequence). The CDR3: CASSLWQGSPEAFF. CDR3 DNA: TGTGCCAGCAGCTTGTGGCAGGGAAGCCCTGAAGCTTTCTTT. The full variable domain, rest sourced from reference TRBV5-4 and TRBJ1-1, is ETGVTQSPTHLIKTRGQQVTLRCSSQSGHNTVSWYQQALGQGPQFIFQYYREEENGRGNFPPRFSGLQFPNYSSELNVNALELDDSALYLCASSLWQGSPEAFFGQGTRLTVV.

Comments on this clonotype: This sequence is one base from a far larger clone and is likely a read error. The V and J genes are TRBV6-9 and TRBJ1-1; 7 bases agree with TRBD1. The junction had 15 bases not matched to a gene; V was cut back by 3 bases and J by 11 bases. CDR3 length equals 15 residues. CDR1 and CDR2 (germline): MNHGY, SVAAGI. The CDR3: CASSYLGTVPPRAFF. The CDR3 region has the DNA TGTGCCAGCAGTTACCTGGGGACAGTGCCGCCCCGCGCTTTCTTT.

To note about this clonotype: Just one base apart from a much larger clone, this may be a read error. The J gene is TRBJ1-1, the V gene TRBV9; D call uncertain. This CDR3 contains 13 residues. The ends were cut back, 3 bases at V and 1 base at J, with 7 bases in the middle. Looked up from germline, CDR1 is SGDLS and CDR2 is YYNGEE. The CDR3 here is CASSALRNTEAFF. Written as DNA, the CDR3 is TGTGCCAGCAGCGCCCTAAGGAACACTGAAGCTTTCTTT.

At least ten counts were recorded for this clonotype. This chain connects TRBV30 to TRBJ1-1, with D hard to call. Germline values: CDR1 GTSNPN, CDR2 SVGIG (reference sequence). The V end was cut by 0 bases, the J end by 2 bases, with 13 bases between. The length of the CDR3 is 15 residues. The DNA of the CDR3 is TGTGCCTGGAGTGTAATGTATGGCAGCAACACTGAAGCTTTCTTT. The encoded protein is CAWSVMYGSNTEAFF. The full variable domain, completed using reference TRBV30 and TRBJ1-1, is SQTIHQWPATLVQPVGSPLSLECTVEGTSNPNLYWYRQAAGRGLQLLFYSVGIGQISSEVPQNLSASRPQDRQFILSSKKLLLSDSGFYLCAWSVMYGSNTEAFFGQGTRLTVV.

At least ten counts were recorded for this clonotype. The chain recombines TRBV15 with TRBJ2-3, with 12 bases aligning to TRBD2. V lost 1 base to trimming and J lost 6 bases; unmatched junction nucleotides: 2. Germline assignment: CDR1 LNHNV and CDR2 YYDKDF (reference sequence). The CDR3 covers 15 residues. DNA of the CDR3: TGTGCCACCAGCAGAGGTACTAGCGGGAGGGATACGCAGTATTTT. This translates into CATSRGTSGRDTQYF.

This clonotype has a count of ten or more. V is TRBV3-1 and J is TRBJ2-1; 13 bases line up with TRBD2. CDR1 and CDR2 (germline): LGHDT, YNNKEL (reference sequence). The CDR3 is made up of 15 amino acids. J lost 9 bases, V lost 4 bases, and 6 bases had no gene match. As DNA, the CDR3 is TGTGCCAGCAGCCCGACTAGCGGGGGGTTTGGTGAGCAGTTCTTC. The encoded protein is CASSPTSGGFGEQFF.

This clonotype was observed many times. The CDR3: CASTREDRKMYF. The CDR3, as DNA: TGTGCCAGCACCCGGGAGGACAGGAAGATGTATTTT. The chain is built from TRBV28 and TRBJ2-3; D tentatively reads TRBD1 or TRBD2 (7 bases each). V dropped 7 bases and J dropped 14 bases, with 19 bases sitting between them. This CDR3 is built from 12 residues. Germline V gene sequence: CDR1 MDHEN, CDR2 SYDVKM.

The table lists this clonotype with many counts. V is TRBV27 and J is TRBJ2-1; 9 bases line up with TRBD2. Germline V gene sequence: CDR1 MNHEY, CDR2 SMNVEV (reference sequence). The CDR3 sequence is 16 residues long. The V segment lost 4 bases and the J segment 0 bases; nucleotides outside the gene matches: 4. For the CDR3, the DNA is TGTGCCAGCAGTTCCGAGCGGGGGGCCTCCTACAATGAGCAGTTCTTC. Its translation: CASSSERGASYNEQFF.

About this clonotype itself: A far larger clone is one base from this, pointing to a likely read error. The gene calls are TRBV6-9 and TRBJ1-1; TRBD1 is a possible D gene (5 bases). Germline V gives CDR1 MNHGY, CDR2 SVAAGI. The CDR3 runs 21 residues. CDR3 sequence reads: CARSYTGTPPQSFALNTEAFF. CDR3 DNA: TGTGCCAGAAGTTACACCGGGACTCCTCCTCAATCATTTGCTCTGAACACTGAAGCTTTCTTT.

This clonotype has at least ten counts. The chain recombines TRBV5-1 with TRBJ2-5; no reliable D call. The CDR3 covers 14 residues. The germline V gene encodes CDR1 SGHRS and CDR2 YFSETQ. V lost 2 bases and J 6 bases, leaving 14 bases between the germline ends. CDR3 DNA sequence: TGCGCCAGCAGCTTAAACAGTGAACGGAAGACCCAGTACTTC. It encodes CASSLNSERKTQYF.

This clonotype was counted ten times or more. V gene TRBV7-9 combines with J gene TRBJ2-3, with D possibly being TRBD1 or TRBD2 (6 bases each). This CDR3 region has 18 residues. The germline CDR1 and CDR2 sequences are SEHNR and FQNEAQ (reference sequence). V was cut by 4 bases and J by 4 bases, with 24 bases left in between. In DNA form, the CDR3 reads TGTGCCAGCAGCTATGGGAATGGGAGGAGTTACAGGGCAGATACGCAGTATTTT. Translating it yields CASSYGNGRSYRADTQYF.

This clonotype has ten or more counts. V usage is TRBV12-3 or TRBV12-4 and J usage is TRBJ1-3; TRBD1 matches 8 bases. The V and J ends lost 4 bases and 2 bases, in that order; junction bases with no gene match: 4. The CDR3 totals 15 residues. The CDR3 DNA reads TGTGCCAGCAGTTCCTCAGGGGGCCCTGGAAACACCATATATTTT. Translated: CASSSSGGPGNTIYF.

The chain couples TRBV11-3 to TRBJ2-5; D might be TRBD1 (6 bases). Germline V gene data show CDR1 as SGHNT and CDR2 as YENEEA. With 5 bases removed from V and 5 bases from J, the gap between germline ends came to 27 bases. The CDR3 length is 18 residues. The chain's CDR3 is CASSPPVSGVSMGETQYF. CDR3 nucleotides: TGTGCCAGCAGCCCACCGGTCTCAGGGGTCTCGATGGGTGAGACCCAGTACTTC.

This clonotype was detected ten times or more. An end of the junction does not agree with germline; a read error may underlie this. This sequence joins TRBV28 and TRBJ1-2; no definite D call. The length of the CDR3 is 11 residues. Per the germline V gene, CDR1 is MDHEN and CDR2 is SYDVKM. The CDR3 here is CASRQHKRVLF. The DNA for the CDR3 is TGTGCCAGCAGACAGCATAAAAGGGTCCTGTTC.

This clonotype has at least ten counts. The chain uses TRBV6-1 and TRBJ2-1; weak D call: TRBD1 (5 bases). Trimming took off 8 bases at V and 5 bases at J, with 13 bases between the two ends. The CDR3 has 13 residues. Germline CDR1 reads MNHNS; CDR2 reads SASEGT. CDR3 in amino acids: CASLPRVNNEQFF. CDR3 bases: TGTGCCAGCCTACCCAGGGTAAACAATGAGCAGTTCTTC.